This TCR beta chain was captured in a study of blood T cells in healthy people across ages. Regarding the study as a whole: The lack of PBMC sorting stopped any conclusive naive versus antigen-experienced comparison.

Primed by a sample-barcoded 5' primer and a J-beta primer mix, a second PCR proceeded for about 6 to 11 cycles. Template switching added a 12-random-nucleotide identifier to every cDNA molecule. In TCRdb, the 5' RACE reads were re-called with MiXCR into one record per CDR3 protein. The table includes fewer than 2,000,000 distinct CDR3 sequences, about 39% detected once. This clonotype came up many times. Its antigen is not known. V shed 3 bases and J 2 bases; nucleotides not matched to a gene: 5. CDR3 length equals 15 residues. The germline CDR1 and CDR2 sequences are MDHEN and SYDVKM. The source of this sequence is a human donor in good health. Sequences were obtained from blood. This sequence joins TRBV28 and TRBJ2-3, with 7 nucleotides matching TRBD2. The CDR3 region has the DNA TGTGCCAGCAGTTTGAAGCGGGAAAACACAGATACGCAGTATTTT. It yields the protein CASSLKRENTDTQYF.